Below, 27 T cell receptor beta chains from the same sample are listed, as sequenced in a study of T cell repertoires in cytomegalovirus infection. These receptors have no known antigen. MiXCR, applied by TCRdb to the reads, yields one record per CDR3 protein. The repertoire holds fewer than 850,000 distinct CDR3 sequences, roughly 29% seen once, with approximately 14% in the top ten. Sequencing used cultured CD8+ T cells from PBMCs, obtained from culture after CMV antigen stimulation. The receptors here all came from a human donor in good health (CMV status not recorded). Some clones in this sample may be carry-over from other donors' samples.

There are many counts of this clonotype. V gene TRBV7-2 combines with J gene TRBJ2-7; D gene unclear. This CDR3 has 14 residues. CDR1 is SGHTA, CDR2 FQGNSA, per germline. Trimming took 2 bases from V and 4 from J, leaving 12 bases between them. The DNA of the CDR3 is TGTGCCAGCAGCTTAATACCGGCGCGTTACGAGCAGTACTTC. This gives the protein CASSLIPARYEQYF. Filled out from reference TRBV7-2 and TRBJ2-7, the complete variable domain reads GAGVSQSPSNKVTEKGKDVELRCDPISGHTALYWYRQSLGQGLEFLIYFQGNSAPDKSGLPSDRFSAERTGGSVSTLTIQRTQQEDSAVYLCASSLIPARYEQYFGPGTRLTVT.

The chain joins TRBV27 to TRBJ1-1; maybe TRBD1 (6 bases). Deletions cut 3 bases from V and 5 bases from J, with 13 bases between. CDR1 MNHEY and CDR2 SMNVEV come from the germline V gene (reference sequence). This CDR3 contains 14 residues. This chain's CDR3 is CASSFAQGITEAFF. CDR3 sequence (DNA): TGTGCCAGCAGTTTCGCCCAGGGGATAACTGAAGCTTTCTTT.

The chain is built from TRBV19 and TRBJ1-5; D is ambiguous. The CDR3 spans 15 residues. The germline gives CDR1 LNHDA, CDR2 SQIVND (reference sequence). With 3 bases removed from V and 0 bases from J, the gap between germline ends came to 9 bases. The CDR3 spells CASSIGYYSNQPQHF. CDR3 in DNA: TGTGCCAGTAGTATTGGATATTATAGCAATCAGCCCCAGCATTTT.

This clonotype showed up just a few times. The rearrangement links TRBV27 to TRBJ1-6; D is unresolved. The CDR3 loop spans 17 amino acids. V gave up 7 bases and J gave up 0 bases, with 16 bases separating them. Looked up from germline, CDR1 is MNHEY and CDR2 is SMNVEV (reference sequence). The CDR3, as DNA: TGTGCCAGCAATCCTAGCATGGGTCGCTCCTATAATTCACCCCTCCACTTT. It yields the protein CASNPSMGRSYNSPLHF.

This clonotype was recorded only once. The V call is TRBV12-3 or TRBV12-4, the J call TRBJ2-1; maybe TRBD1 (5 bases). V was pared by 4 bases and J by 4 bases, with 14 bases between. This CDR3 has 15 amino acids. The CDR3 sequence: CASSSPGFTYNEQFF. For the CDR3, the DNA is TGTGCCAGCAGTTCCCCAGGGTTCACATACAATGAGCAGTTCTTC.

The table lists this clonotype with a few counts. The chain is built from TRBV20-1 and TRBJ2-1; D remains ambiguous. With 6 bases removed from V and 3 bases from J, the gap between germline ends came to 9 bases. Germline lookup yields CDR1 DFQATT and CDR2 SNEGSKA (reference sequence). The length of the CDR3 is 12 residues. This CDR3 is CSADGYYNEQFF. CDR3 sequence (DNA): TGCAGTGCGGACGGTTACTACAATGAGCAGTTCTTC.

This clonotype occurred a few times. This chain links TRBV7-9 with TRBJ1-1; tentatively, D is TRBD1 (6 bases). The V gene lost 1 base and the J gene lost 0 bases, with 12 bases spanning the gap. The CDR3 has 16 amino acids. Germline values: CDR1 SEHNR, CDR2 FQNEAQ (reference sequence). The CDR3 DNA sequence: TGTGCCAGCAGCTTAGGGGGGGCGGGGATGAACACTGAAGCTTTCTTT. Protein sequence: CASSLGGAGMNTEAFF.

This clonotype showed up just a few times. This chain links TRBV27 with TRBJ2-7; D possibly corresponds to TRBD1 (5 bases). This CDR3 spans 12 amino acids. V was shortened by 3 bases and J by 6 bases, with 9 bases between the two germline ends. CDR1 is MNHEY and CDR2 is SMNVEV in the germline V gene (reference sequence). The chain's CDR3 is CASSFGRGEQYF. The CDR3 coding sequence is TGTGCCAGCAGTTTTGGAAGGGGCGAGCAGTACTTC.

This chain joins TRBV14 and TRBJ2-3; D gene uncertain. This CDR3 has 14 residues. Deletions cut 3 bases from V and 2 bases from J, with 9 bases between. Germline CDR1 reads SGHDN; CDR2 reads FVKESK. In DNA, the CDR3 is TGTGCCAGCAGCCACGGGCAGCCCACAGATACGCAGTATTTT. Its protein is CASSHGQPTDTQYF.

This clonotype was observed a single time. The chain joins TRBV19 to TRBJ1-6; D not certain. This CDR3 contains 13 residues. Germline CDR1 LNHDA, CDR2 SQIVND (reference sequence). Trimming took off 11 bases at V and 0 bases at J, with 8 bases between the two ends. The CDR3 here is CAPASSYNSPLHF. CDR3 sequence (DNA): TGTGCCCCGGCGAGCTCCTATAATTCACCCCTCCACTTT.

This clonotype has only a few counts. The genes are TRBV7-9 and TRBJ2-1; 13 nucleotides agree with TRBD2. Per germline, CDR1 SEHNR and CDR2 FQNEAQ (reference sequence). The CDR3 runs 15 residues. V lost 3 bases and J lost 8; bases outside the gene matches: 4. CDR3 amino acids: CASSLTSGGPDEQFF. The CDR3 region has the DNA TGTGCCAGCAGCTTGACTAGCGGGGGGCCCGATGAGCAGTTCTTC.

The chain carries TRBV12-3 or TRBV12-4 and TRBJ1-2; maybe TRBD1 (6 bases). The CDR3 is made up of 13 amino acids. The ends were cut back, 4 bases at V and 4 bases at J, with 10 bases in the middle. CDR3 residues: CASSSPDSYGYTF. CDR3 nucleotides: TGTGCCAGCAGTTCCCCGGACAGCTATGGCTACACCTTC.

This clonotype came up a few times. V usage is TRBV12-5 and J usage is TRBJ2-1; no clear D. V was pared by 0 bases and J by 15 bases, with 12 bases between. Germline assignment: CDR1 LGHNT and CDR2 FRNRAP. The CDR3 spans 12 residues. In nucleotides, the CDR3 is TGTGCTAGTGGTTTGGTACATACTGGCAGGTTCTTC. Translated, it gives CASGLVHTGRFF.

This CDR3 reads CASSRGASHEGYTF. DNA for the CDR3: TGTGCCTCGTCTCGGGGAGCTAGTCATGAGGGCTACACCTTC. The genes are TRBV19 and TRBJ1-2; no clear D gene. V lost 11 bases to trimming and J lost 8 bases, with 24 bases between them. This CDR3 has 14 amino acids. Germline CDR1 and CDR2: LNHDA and SQIVND (reference sequence).

The chain recombines TRBV20-1 with TRBJ1-1, with D perhaps matching TRBD1 (5 bases). In germline, CDR1 is DFQATT, CDR2 SNEGSKA (reference sequence). The CDR3 extends over 13 amino acids. V lost 3 bases, J lost 4 bases, and 12 bases lay in between. In nucleotides, the CDR3 is TGCAGTGCTAGGGCCTACGGGGCCACTGAAGCTTTCTTT. It is translated as CSARAYGATEAFF.

Ten or more counts support this clonotype. This rearrangement joins TRBV7-6 to TRBJ1-1; TRBD1 agrees at 8 bases. Looked up from germline, CDR1 is SGHVS and CDR2 is FNYEAQ. Trimming cost V 2 bases and J 3 bases; bases outside gene matches: 5. This CDR3 has 15 amino acids. The CDR3 sequence is CASSLRTGRDTEAFF. CDR3 nucleotides: TGTGCCAGCAGCTTAAGGACAGGGAGGGACACTGAAGCTTTCTTT.

Comment on this clonotype: A read error may explain this, as a much larger clone is one base away. The genes are TRBV4-1 and TRBJ1-4, with D unresolved. The CDR3 length is 15 residues. Germline V gene lookup returns CDR1 MGHRA and CDR2 YSYEKL. This CDR3 reads CASGQVDLENEKLFF. CDR3 DNA sequence: TGCGCCAGCGGCCAAGTCGACCTGGAGAATGAAAAACTGTTTTTT.

The V gene is TRBV6-6, the J gene TRBJ1-2; 9 bases agree with TRBD1. V lost 2 bases, J lost 3 bases, and 10 bases stayed unmatched. The CDR3 sequence is 17 residues long. CDR1 and CDR2 from the germline V gene are MNHNY and SVGAGI (reference sequence). This CDR3 is CASSYERDREYDYGYTF. The CDR3 DNA is TGTGCCAGCAGTTACGAGCGGGACAGGGAGTATGACTATGGCTACACCTTC.

The rearrangement joins TRBV6-6 to TRBJ2-7; D gene unclear. CDR1 and CDR2 (germline): MNHNY, SVGAGI (reference sequence). CDR3 length: 12 amino acids. The ends were cut back, 2 bases at V and 3 bases at J, with 5 bases in the middle. The CDR3 DNA follows: TGTGCCAGCAGTTACGATTTCTACGAGCAGTACTTC. Translated, it gives CASSYDFYEQYF.

This chain uses TRBV12-3 or TRBV12-4 with TRBJ1-3; D unresolved. V lost 3 bases and J 5 bases, leaving 5 bases between the germline ends. The CDR3 spans 12 residues. The CDR3 spells CASSFNRNTIYF. The CDR3 bases are TGTGCCAGCAGTTTTAACAGAAACACCATATATTTT.

This clonotype came up once. The chain joins TRBV7-4 to TRBJ1-1; TRBD1 is a possible D gene (5 bases). Germline V gene data show CDR1 as SGHVT and CDR2 as SQSDAQ. V dropped 0 bases and J dropped 7 bases, with 9 bases sitting between them. The CDR3 extends over 13 amino acids. This chain's CDR3 is CASSLARDHEAFF. The CDR3 DNA sequence: TGTGCCAGCAGCTTAGCAAGGGACCATGAAGCTTTCTTT.

The rearrangement joins TRBV12-3 or TRBV12-4 to TRBJ2-3; D unresolved. V lost 6 bases to trimming and J lost 0 bases, with 7 bases between them. The CDR3 runs to 13 residues. CDR3: CASSGESTDTQYF. The DNA of the CDR3 is TGTGCCAGCAGCGGAGAGAGCACAGATACGCAGTATTTT.

This clonotype was observed a few times. The V and J genes are TRBV7-9 and TRBJ2-7; 7 nucleotides match TRBD1. Germline-derived CDR1 and CDR2 are SEHNR and FQNEAQ (reference sequence). Trimming removed 0 bases from V and 5 bases from J; junction bases left unmatched: 1. This CDR3 is 13 amino acids long. The chain's CDR3 is CASSLAGQNEQYV. In DNA form, the CDR3 reads TGTGCCAGCAGCTTAGCGGGACAGAACGAGCAGTACGTC.

The V and J genes are TRBV4-2 and TRBJ2-3, with D possibly called TRBD1 or TRBD2 (6 bases each). CDR3 size: 16 residues. CDR1 and CDR2 from the germline V gene are LGHNA and YNFKEQ. V was cut by 0 bases and J by 4 bases, with 14 bases left in between. The CDR3 sequence is CASSQDEGGGADTQYF. The CDR3 DNA is TGTGCCAGCAGCCAAGATGAGGGGGGCGGGGCAGATACGCAGTATTTT.

The chain uses TRBV6-5 and TRBJ2-1, with 10 bases identical to TRBD2. V trimming: 4 bases; J trimming: 3 bases; junction bases outside the gene matches: 9. Germline V gives CDR1 MNHEY, CDR2 SVGAGI. The CDR3 covers 17 residues. Here the CDR3 reads CASSLAGGQLLYNEQFF. The CDR3 DNA reads TGTGCCAGCAGTTTAGCGGGGGGACAACTCCTCTACAATGAGCAGTTCTTC.

This rearrangement joins TRBV27 to TRBJ1-5; no reliable D call. Germline V gives CDR1 MNHEY, CDR2 SMNVEV (reference sequence). V shed 0 bases and J shed 5 bases, with 5 bases lying between them. The CDR3 consists of 13 residues. The CDR3 is CASSLSEDQPQHF. The DNA of the CDR3 is TGTGCCAGCAGTTTATCCGAAGATCAGCCCCAGCATTTT.

The chain employs TRBV20-1 and TRBJ2-7, with D perhaps TRBD1 (6 bases). The V gene lost 3 bases and the J gene lost 2 bases, with 17 bases spanning the gap. CDR3 length equals 15 residues. Germline V gene sequence: CDR1 DFQATT, CDR2 SNEGSKA (reference sequence). The CDR3 DNA reads as TGCAGTGCTAGGGTCTCCTTGGGGGACACCTACGAGCAGTACGTC. Translated, it gives CSARVSLGDTYEQYV.